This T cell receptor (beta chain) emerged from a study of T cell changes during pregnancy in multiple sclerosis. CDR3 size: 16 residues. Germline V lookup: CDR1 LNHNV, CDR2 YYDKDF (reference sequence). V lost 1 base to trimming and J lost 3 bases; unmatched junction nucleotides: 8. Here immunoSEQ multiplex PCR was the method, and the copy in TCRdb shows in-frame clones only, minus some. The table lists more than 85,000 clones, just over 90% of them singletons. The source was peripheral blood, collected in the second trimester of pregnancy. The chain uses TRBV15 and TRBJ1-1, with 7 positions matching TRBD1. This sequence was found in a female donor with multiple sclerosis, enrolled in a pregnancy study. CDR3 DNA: TGTGCCACCAGCAGAGCCCCTGACAGGGAATACACTGAAGCTTTCTTT. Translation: CATSRAPDREYTEAFF.